This T cell receptor (beta chain) was recorded in a study of shared clonotypes between healthy human individuals. Study-wide background: Donors, aged 18 to 49, were a couple of women and three men. CD4 naive and memory got three plates each, CD8 naive two, CD8 memory one. Study results and caveats: In general, naive subsets displayed greater estimated richness than memory subsets did.

Details on this clone: Its specificity is unknown.

The CDR3 is 15 residues long. Germline lookup yields CDR1 MNHEY and CDR2 SVGAGI. J was trimmed by 2 bases and V by 5 bases; bases with no gene match: 6. CD4+ cells were split into CD45RA+ naive and CD45RA-negative memory subsets. Clones were sequenced by immunoSEQ multiplex PCR, and TCRdb holds only the in-frame ones, with some missing. The profile shows about 710,000 clones, just under 75% of them singletons. V and J are TRBV6-5 and TRBJ2-5, with 9 bases identical to TRBD2. This receptor was obtained from a woman aged 30 to 39 in good health. Sequencing used memory CD4+ T cells sorted from blood. As to subset: CD45RA-negative fraction. The CDR3 protein is CASSTIAGAQETQYF. The CDR3 region has the DNA TGTGCCAGCAGTACCATAGCGGGAGCGCAAGAGACCCAGTACTTC.